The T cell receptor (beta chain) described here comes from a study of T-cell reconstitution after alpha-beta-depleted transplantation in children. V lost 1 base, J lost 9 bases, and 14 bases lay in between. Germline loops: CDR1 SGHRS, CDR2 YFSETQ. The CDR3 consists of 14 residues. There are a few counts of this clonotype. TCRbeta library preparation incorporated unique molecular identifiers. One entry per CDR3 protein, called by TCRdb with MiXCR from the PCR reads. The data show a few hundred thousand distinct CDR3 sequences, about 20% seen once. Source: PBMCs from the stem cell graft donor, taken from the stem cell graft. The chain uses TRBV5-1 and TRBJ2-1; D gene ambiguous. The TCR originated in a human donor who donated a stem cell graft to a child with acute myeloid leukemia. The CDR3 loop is CASSLKSAVLEQFF. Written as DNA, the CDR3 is TGCGCCAGCAGCTTGAAATCGGCCGTACTTGAGCAGTTCTTC. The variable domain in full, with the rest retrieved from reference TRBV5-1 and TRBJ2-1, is KAGVTQTPRYLIKTRGQQVTLSCSPISGHRSVSWYQQTPGQGLQFLFEYFSETQRNKGNFPGRFSGRQFSNSRSEMNVSTLELGDSALYLCASSLKSAVLEQFFGPGTRLTVL.